Listed below are T cell receptor beta chains from one sample, sequenced in a study of shared clonotypes between healthy human individuals. Sequencing used immunoSEQ multiplex PCR; TCRdb keeps in-frame clones, though not all of them. The table lists around 2.5 million clones, under 95% of them singletons, with roughly 0.36% in the top ten. The sequencing sample was made of naive CD4+ T cells from PBMCs. These receptors were obtained from a young man in good health. Some clones in this sample may be carry-over from other donors' samples. Both conserved end residues are part of each CDR3. Each record gives: V gene, D gene, clone size, J gene, CDR3 DNA, CDR3 protein. A D gene is named only where the DNA matches it firmly. Some rows have no size entry. The others give once, few or many, or a class for an expanded clone.

v_call: TRBV18; d_call: TRBD1; clone_size: NA; j_call: TRBJ2-7; cdr3_nt: TGTGCCAGCTCACAGACAGGGGGTCTGGACGAGCAGTACTTC; cdr3_aa: CASSQTGGLDEQYF
v_call: TRBV2; d_call: TRBD1; clone_size: NA; j_call: TRBJ1-5; cdr3_nt: TGTGCCAGCAGTTCCGGGACAGCCGCGGGGCCCCAGCATTTT; cdr3_aa: CASSSGTAAGPQHF
v_call: TRBV7-2; d_call: TRBD2; clone_size: NA; j_call: TRBJ2-3; cdr3_nt: TGTGCCAGCAGCTCGGGACTAGCGGGAGGGCCGGCAGATACGCAGTATTTT; cdr3_aa: CASSSGLAGGPADTQYF
v_call: TRBV7-2; d_call: TRBD1; clone_size: NA; j_call: TRBJ2-7; cdr3_nt: TGTGCCAGCAGCGAATCGACAGGGGTCTCCTACGAGCAGTACTTC; cdr3_aa: CASSESTGVSYEQYF
v_call: TRBV7-8; d_call: NA; clone_size: NA; j_call: TRBJ1-2; cdr3_nt: TGTGCCAGCAGGCCAGACGGGCAGGGTTTTGGCTACACCTTC; cdr3_aa: CASRPDGQGFGYTF
v_call: TRBV9; d_call: NA; clone_size: NA; j_call: TRBJ1-1; cdr3_nt: TGTGCCAGCACCCGGAGACAGGAGAACACTGAAGCTTTCTTT; cdr3_aa: CASTRRQENTEAFF
v_call: TRBV5-8; d_call: TRBD2; clone_size: NA; j_call: TRBJ2-5; cdr3_nt: TGTGCCAGCAGCGCACGGGGGGTACTCCAAGAGACCCAGTACTTC; cdr3_aa: CASSARGVLQETQYF
v_call: TRBV28; d_call: NA; clone_size: NA; j_call: TRBJ1-6; cdr3_nt: TGTGCCAGCAGCATCAGGGGATCGAATTCACCCCTCCACTTT; cdr3_aa: CASSIRGSNSPLHF
v_call: TRBV5-1; d_call: NA; clone_size: NA; j_call: TRBJ1-3; cdr3_nt: TGCGCCAGCAGCTTGTCACATACGCCTGGAAACACCATATATTTT; cdr3_aa: CASSLSHTPGNTIYF
v_call: TRBV6-5; d_call: NA; clone_size: NA; j_call: TRBJ1-1; cdr3_nt: TGTGCCAGCAGTTACCTTACTGGAGAGGGGGGCACTGAAGCTTTCTTT; cdr3_aa: CASSYLTGEGGTEAFF
v_call: TRBV18; d_call: TRBD2; clone_size: NA; j_call: TRBJ2-1; cdr3_nt: TGTGCCAGCTCACCACTTGGGGGGGAGGTGAGGCAGTTCTTC; cdr3_aa: CASSPLGGEVRQFF
v_call: TRBV19; d_call: TRBD1; clone_size: NA; j_call: TRBJ1-1; cdr3_nt: TGTGCCAGTAGTCAGGGGGCTGCCCTTCGGGGGGAAGTACAAGCTTTCTTT; cdr3_aa: CASSQGAALRGEVQAFF
v_call: TRBV28; d_call: TRBD1; clone_size: NA; j_call: TRBJ2-2; cdr3_nt: TGTGCCAGCAGTTTACCGGGACAGGGTATTTCCGGGGAGCTGTTTTTT; cdr3_aa: CASSLPGQGISGELFF
v_call: TRBV5-1; d_call: TRBD2; clone_size: NA; j_call: TRBJ2-1; cdr3_nt: TGCGCCAGCAGCTCCGGACTAGCGAGGATCTTTGAGCAGTTCTTC; cdr3_aa: CASSSGLARIFEQFF
v_call: TRBV4-1; d_call: NA; clone_size: NA; j_call: TRBJ2-1; cdr3_nt: TGCGCCAGCAGCCAACCCCGGACTCACCCTAACAATGAGCAGTTCTTC; cdr3_aa: CASSQPRTHPNNEQFF
v_call: TRBV19; d_call: TRBD1; clone_size: NA; j_call: TRBJ1-2; cdr3_nt: TGTGCCAGTAGTACAGGGACAGGGAGGACCTATGGCTACACCTTC; cdr3_aa: CASSTGTGRTYGYTF
v_call: TRBV28; d_call: NA; clone_size: NA; j_call: TRBJ1-3; cdr3_nt: TGTGCCAGCAGGATGACAGGCTTTAACTCTGGAAACACCATATATTTT; cdr3_aa: CASRMTGFNSGNTIYF
v_call: TRBV7-9; d_call: NA; clone_size: NA; j_call: TRBJ2-1; cdr3_nt: TGTGCCAGCAGCTTCTCCCCAGGGGCCTCCTACAATGAGCAGTTCTTC; cdr3_aa: CASSFSPGASYNEQFF
v_call: TRBV5-4; d_call: TRBD1; clone_size: NA; j_call: TRBJ2-5; cdr3_nt: TGTGCCAGCAGCTTAAACAGGGGGCGTCAAGAGACCCAGTACTTC; cdr3_aa: CASSLNRGRQETQYF
v_call: TRBV11-2; d_call: NA; clone_size: NA; j_call: TRBJ2-1; cdr3_nt: TGTGCCAGCAGCTTAGATCTCGCCCTAGCGCCTTACAATGAGCAGTTCTTC; cdr3_aa: CASSLDLALAPYNEQFF
v_call: TRBV9; d_call: TRBD2; clone_size: NA; j_call: TRBJ2-5; cdr3_nt: TGTGCCAGCAGCGTAGGCCAGCGGGAGGGCCGGGAGACCCAGTACTTC; cdr3_aa: CASSVGQREGRETQYF
v_call: TRBV7-9; d_call: NA; clone_size: NA; j_call: TRBJ2-5; cdr3_nt: TGTGCCAGCAGCTTCCAGGACCAAGAGACCCAGTACTTC; cdr3_aa: CASSFQDQETQYF
v_call: TRBV7-2; d_call: NA; clone_size: NA; j_call: TRBJ2-6; cdr3_nt: TGTGCCAGCAGCTCGCCGGGACTCCAAGCCTCTGGGGCCAACGTCCTGACTTTC; cdr3_aa: CASSSPGLQASGANVLTF
v_call: TRBV5-1; d_call: TRBD1; clone_size: NA; j_call: TRBJ1-6; cdr3_nt: TGCGCCAGCAGCGCCAAGGGGACAGGGGCGAATTCACCCCTCCACTTT; cdr3_aa: CASSAKGTGANSPLHF
v_call: TRBV6-1; d_call: NA; clone_size: NA; j_call: TRBJ2-3; cdr3_nt: TGTGCCAGCAGTGAACGCGGCACAGATACGCAGTATTTT; cdr3_aa: CASSERGTDTQYF
v_call: TRBV10-3; d_call: TRBD1; clone_size: NA; j_call: TRBJ2-7; cdr3_nt: TGTGCCATCAGTGAGATAAACAGGGGTCTGTCGGACGAGCAGTACTTC; cdr3_aa: CAISEINRGLSDEQYF
v_call: TRBV7-2; d_call: NA; clone_size: NA; j_call: TRBJ2-1; cdr3_nt: TGTGCCAGCAGCTTGGCCCCGGGTTCCTACAATGAGCAGTTCTTC; cdr3_aa: CASSLAPGSYNEQFF
v_call: TRBV7-9; d_call: TRBD1; clone_size: NA; j_call: TRBJ2-3; cdr3_nt: TGTGCCAGCAGCCGGACAGGGGTGGATACGCAGTATTTT; cdr3_aa: CASSRTGVDTQYF
v_call: TRBV15; d_call: NA; clone_size: NA; j_call: TRBJ1-2; cdr3_nt: TGTGCCACCAGCAGAGAACTCGGAGGGAACTATGGCTACACCTTC; cdr3_aa: CATSRELGGNYGYTF
v_call: TRBV5-1; d_call: TRBD2; clone_size: NA; j_call: TRBJ2-3; cdr3_nt: TGCGCCAGCAGCTTGAACGTAGCGGGAGGGCCGAGGACGCAGTATTTT; cdr3_aa: CASSLNVAGGPRTQYF
v_call: TRBV15; d_call: TRBD2; clone_size: NA; j_call: TRBJ2-5; cdr3_nt: TGTGCCACCAGCAGGGGGGGCGGGAGGGCACTAGAAGAGACCCAGTACTTC; cdr3_aa: CATSRGGGRALEETQYF
v_call: TRBV5-4; d_call: TRBD2; clone_size: once; j_call: TRBJ2-3; cdr3_nt: TGTGCCAGCAGCCCGGCAACTAGCGGGAGTGCAGATACGCAGTATTTT; cdr3_aa: CASSPATSGSADTQYF
v_call: TRBV5-1; d_call: NA; clone_size: NA; j_call: TRBJ2-7; cdr3_nt: TGCGCCAGCAGACTCGAACCCCTCTACGAGCAGTACTTC; cdr3_aa: CASRLEPLYEQYF
v_call: TRBV4-1; d_call: TRBD1; clone_size: NA; j_call: TRBJ1-5; cdr3_nt: TGCGCCAGCAGCCAAGATGGGACAGGGAATCAGCCCCAGCATTTT; cdr3_aa: CASSQDGTGNQPQHF
v_call: TRBV19; d_call: NA; clone_size: NA; j_call: TRBJ2-5; cdr3_nt: TGTGCCAGTAGTGGGCCGGCCCGAAGGTCCCAGTACTTC; cdr3_aa: CASSGPARRSQYF
v_call: TRBV9; d_call: TRBD2; clone_size: NA; j_call: TRBJ2-7; cdr3_nt: TGTGCCAGCAGCGTAGGAGGGACTAGCGGGAGGGGTCTCTCCTACGAGCAGTACTTC; cdr3_aa: CASSVGGTSGRGLSYEQYF
v_call: TRBV7-9; d_call: NA; clone_size: NA; j_call: TRBJ2-7; cdr3_nt: TGTGCCAGCAGCTCACCTAGCGTGTCCCGCGAGCAGTACTTC; cdr3_aa: CASSSPSVSREQYF
v_call: TRBV19; d_call: NA; clone_size: NA; j_call: TRBJ1-3; cdr3_nt: TGTGCCAGTAGTATACGAAGCGGGCGGCCTGGAAACACCATATATTTT; cdr3_aa: CASSIRSGRPGNTIYF
v_call: TRBV6-5; d_call: NA; clone_size: NA; j_call: TRBJ2-7; cdr3_nt: TGTGCCAGCAGTTACTCGGGCAGGAATACCTACGAGCAGTACTTC; cdr3_aa: CASSYSGRNTYEQYF
v_call: TRBV6-5; d_call: TRBD1; clone_size: once; j_call: TRBJ1-2; cdr3_nt: TGTGCCAGCAGAGGGGGCGGGTATGGCTACACCTTC; cdr3_aa: CASRGGGYGYTF
v_call: TRBV6-5; d_call: TRBD1; clone_size: NA; j_call: TRBJ2-2; cdr3_nt: TGTGCCAGCAGTTACCCAGGACAGACAGGGACCGGGGAGCTGTTTTTT; cdr3_aa: CASSYPGQTGTGELFF
v_call: TRBV9; d_call: NA; clone_size: NA; j_call: TRBJ2-3; cdr3_nt: TGTGCCAGCAGCGTAGGCCAAGCCCCAGATACGCAGTATTTT; cdr3_aa: CASSVGQAPDTQYF
v_call: TRBV28; d_call: TRBD1; clone_size: NA; j_call: TRBJ2-1; cdr3_nt: TGTGCCAGCAGCCAACAGGGGGCAAGCTCCTACAATGAGCAGTTCTTC; cdr3_aa: CASSQQGASSYNEQFF
v_call: TRBV7-2; d_call: NA; clone_size: NA; j_call: TRBJ1-2; cdr3_nt: TGTGCCAGCAGCTTAGCAGGGGGTATTGGCTACACCTTC; cdr3_aa: CASSLAGGIGYTF